This entry lists 31 T cell receptor beta chains sequenced from one sample in a study of control samples from healthy donors and cancer patients. Some clones are missing from TCRdb's copy, which holds only in-frame ones; the method was immunoSEQ multiplex PCR. The table lists 100,000 or so clones, 85% to 90% of them singletons. Sequenced input: blood. The receptors shown here come from a young man in good health.

The CDR3 spells CASRPGLGTYEQYF. As DNA, the CDR3 is TGTGCCAGCAGACCGGGACTAGGTACCTACGAGCAGTACTTC. The chain has TRBV7-2 and TRBJ2-7; 8 bases fit TRBD2. Germline CDR1 and CDR2: SGHTA and FQGNSA. There are 14 residues in the CDR3. J gave up 2 bases and V 6 bases, and 6 bases lay outside the gene matches. The full variable domain, completed using reference TRBV7-2 and TRBJ2-7, is GAGVSQSPSNKVTEKGKDVELRCDPISGHTALYWYRQSLGQGLEFLIYFQGNSAPDKSGLPSDRFSAERTGGSVSTLTIQRTQQEDSAVYLCASRPGLGTYEQYFGPGTRLTVT.

For the CDR3, the DNA is TGTGCCAGTAGTACCGGACTGACCTCCGCCTACAATGAGCAGTTCTTC. Translation: CASSTGLTSAYNEQFF. This chain uses TRBV19 with TRBJ2-1, with D perhaps TRBD2 (5 bases). The CDR3 is 16 amino acids. The germline CDR1 and CDR2 sequences are LNHDA and SQIVND (reference sequence). With 4 bases removed from V and 2 bases from J, the gap between germline ends came to 15 bases.

The V and J genes are TRBV10-3 and TRBJ1-2; D may be TRBD1 (6 bases). The V gene's germline CDR1 is ENHRY and CDR2 SYGVKD. Trimming took 3 bases from V and 5 from J, leaving 19 bases between them. This CDR3 spans 16 amino acids. The CDR3 nucleotides read TGTGCCATCAGTGACCTCCTATCCGGGACACCATATGGCTACACCTTC. The encoded protein is CAISDLLSGTPYGYTF.

This clone was picked up one time. The chain combines TRBV5-4 with TRBJ2-1; the D gene is possibly TRBD1 (6 bases). The CDR3 runs to 13 residues. CDR1 and CDR2 from the germline V gene are SGHNT and YYREEE (reference sequence). Trimming shortened V by 1 base and J by 4 bases, and 6 bases separated the two germline ends. The CDR3 coding sequence is TGTGCCAGCAGCTTGACAGGGTACAATGAGCAGTTCTTC. Translated, it gives CASSLTGYNEQFF.

The chain combines TRBV5-1 with TRBJ2-7, with D maybe TRBD2 (6 bases). V was trimmed by 0 bases and J by 2 bases, leaving 15 bases between them. Germline CDR1 is SGHRS and CDR2 is YFSETQ. This CDR3 is 16 amino acids long. CDR3 in DNA: TGCGCCAGCAGCTTGGAGGGACTCGGGGTCCCCTACGAGCAGTACTTC. Residues: CASSLEGLGVPYEQYF.

The chain couples TRBV5-4 to TRBJ2-2, with a weak D call TRBD2 (6 bases). The CDR3 has 13 residues. Germline values: CDR1 SGHNT, CDR2 YYREEE (reference sequence). The germline V and J ends were trimmed by 4 bases and 6 bases, with 10 bases remaining between them. CDR3 sequence reads: CASSPIAAGELFF. In nucleotides, the CDR3 is TGTGCCAGCAGCCCCATAGCGGCCGGGGAGCTGTTTTTT. Looking up the rest from reference TRBV5-4 and TRBJ2-2 gives the full variable domain: ETGVTQSPTHLIKTRGQQVTLRCSSQSGHNTVSWYQQALGQGPQFIFQYYREEENGRGNFPPRFSGLQFPNYSSELNVNALELDDSALYLCASSPIAAGELFFGEGSRLTVL.

The CDR3 is CAARDPLADAYEQYF. CDR3 DNA: TGTGCCGCAAGGGACCCGCTAGCGGATGCCTACGAGCAGTACTTC. The gene calls are TRBV5-4 and TRBJ2-7, with 7 bases identical to TRBD2. J was trimmed by 2 bases and V by 10 bases; bases with no gene match: 15. The CDR3 is 15 amino acids. Germline V gives CDR1 SGHNT, CDR2 YYREEE (reference sequence).

The V and J genes are TRBV3-1 (or the pseudogene TRBV3-2) and TRBJ2-3, with D maybe TRBD2 (7 bases). This CDR3 contains 15 residues. Germline-derived CDR1 and CDR2 are LGHDT and YNNKEL (reference sequence). Trimming stripped 4 bases from V and 3 bases from J, with 14 bases between. CDR3 loop: CASSPGGGSTDTQYF. CDR3 DNA sequence: TGTGCCAGCAGCCCGGGGGGCGGGTCAACAGATACGCAGTATTTT.

This chain uses TRBV19 with TRBJ1-6, with a tentative D call TRBD1 (5 bases). Germline V gene sequence: CDR1 LNHDA, CDR2 SQIVND (reference sequence). The V and J ends lost 7 bases and 6 bases respectively, with 13 bases between them. The CDR3 loop spans 14 amino acids. The DNA of the CDR3 is TGTGCCAGTAACCCTGGGACCCTTAATTCACCCCTCCACTTT. Amino acid sequence: CASNPGTLNSPLHF. Drawing the rest from reference TRBV19 and TRBJ1-6, the complete variable domain is DGGITQSPKYLFRKEGQNVTLSCEQNLNHDAMYWYRQDPGQGLRLIYYSQIVNDFQKGDIAEGYSVSREKKESFPLTVTSAQKNPTAFYLCASNPGTLNSPLHFGNGTRLTVT.

The chain is built from TRBV6-5 and TRBJ2-2, with TRBD2 as a possible D gene (5 bases). Trimming shortened V by 7 bases and J by 1 base, and 13 bases separated the two germline ends. The length of the CDR3 is 15 residues. Germline CDR1 is MNHEY and CDR2 is SVGAGI. The CDR3 here is CASIFNGRNTGELFF. The CDR3 DNA reads TGTGCCAGCATTTTTAATGGGAGGAACACCGGGGAGCTGTTTTTT.

This clone was counted a single time. The chain is built from TRBV30 and TRBJ1-2, with a tentative D call TRBD1 (6 bases). The CDR3 is 13 amino acids. Germline lookup yields CDR1 GTSNPN and CDR2 SVGIG (reference sequence). Trimming took 3 bases from V and 6 from J, leaving 14 bases between them. The chain's CDR3 is CAWSEGHPHGYTF. CDR3 nucleotide sequence: TGTGCCTGGAGCGAGGGACATCCTCATGGCTACACCTTC.

The rearrangement uses TRBV5-4 and TRBJ2-1; D is uncertain. V was trimmed by 0 bases and J by 8 bases, leaving 3 bases between them. The CDR3 runs to 11 residues. Germline assignment: CDR1 SGHNT and CDR2 YYREEE (reference sequence). CDR3 residues: CASSLDDEQFF. As DNA, the CDR3 is TGTGCCAGCAGCTTGGACGATGAGCAGTTCTTC.

The chain joins TRBV2 to TRBJ2-7; D not resolved. Germline V gives CDR1 SNHLY, CDR2 FYNNEI. This CDR3 has 13 amino acids. Trimming pared 6 bases from V and 6 bases from J, leaving 15 bases between. The CDR3 loop reads CASRRQALGEQYV. The CDR3 DNA reads as TGTGCCAGCAGACGCCAAGCACTTGGCGAGCAGTACGTC.

This clone was recorded once. The chain combines TRBV7-3 with TRBJ2-1; D call uncertain. The length of the CDR3 is 13 residues. Germline V gene lookup returns CDR1 SGHTA and CDR2 FQGTGA. The V and J ends lost 3 bases and 5 bases respectively, with 8 bases between them. The DNA of the CDR3 is TGTGCCAGCAGCTTTGGACGGGACAATGAGCAGTTCTTC. As protein: CASSFGRDNEQFF.

The chain links TRBV7-9 to TRBJ2-3; TRBD1 is a possible D gene (6 bases). V was shortened by 5 bases and J by 0 bases, with 12 bases between the two germline ends. The CDR3 sequence is 15 residues long. Germline V lookup: CDR1 SEHNR, CDR2 FQNEAQ (reference sequence). The CDR3 protein is CASSRGGTSTDTQYF. CDR3 DNA sequence: TGTGCCAGCAGCAGAGGGGGTACTAGCACAGATACGCAGTATTTT.

The chain recombines TRBV25-1 with TRBJ2-1; the match to TRBD2 covers 7 bases. V lost 1 base and J lost 4; bases outside the gene matches: 7. Per germline, CDR1 MGHDK and CDR2 SYGVNS. The CDR3 is 16 residues long. Here the CDR3 DNA reads TGTGCCAGCAGTGAATCCGGGACTACCAGTTACAATGAGCAGTTCTTC. It yields the protein CASSESGTTSYNEQFF.

This CDR3 is CASSLGSHTDTQYF. In nucleotides, the CDR3 is TGTGCCAGCAGTTTGGGCAGCCACACAGATACGCAGTATTTT. The chain combines TRBV27 with TRBJ2-3, with D unresolved. CDR3 size: 14 residues. Per germline, CDR1 MNHEY and CDR2 SMNVEV (reference sequence). Trimming took 3 bases from V and 2 from J, leaving 9 bases between them.

A word on this clone: At one end the junction does not follow the germline gene, possibly because of a read error. This sequence joins TRBV2 and TRBJ1-2, with D hard to call. CDR1 is SNHLY and CDR2 is FYNNEI in the germline V gene. The CDR3 length is 12 residues. CDR3 region: CASREGKSGYTF. The DNA for the CDR3 is TGTGCCAGCAGGGAAGGGAAGTCTGGCTACACCTTC. The full variable domain, rest sourced from reference TRBV2 and TRBJ1-2, is EPEVTQTPSHQVTQMGQEVILRCVPISNHLYFYWYRQILGQKVEFLVSFYNNEISEKSEIFDDQFSVERPDGSNFTLKIRSTKLEDSAMYFCASREGKSGYTFGSGTRLTVV.

This sequence joins TRBV29-1 and TRBJ2-1; 12 bases agree with TRBD1. Germline trimming cut 4 bases from V and 8 bases from J; bases unmatched to any gene: 12. Germline CDR1 reads SQVTM; CDR2 reads ANQGSEA. This CDR3 is built from 16 residues. CDR3 coding DNA: TGCAGCGTTGTAAGGGACAGGGGGCGCGACGGGGATGAGCAGTTCTTC. This codes for CSVVRDRGRDGDEQFF.

The V gene is TRBV15, the J gene TRBJ2-7, with D possibly matching TRBD1 (7 bases). CDR1 and CDR2 (germline): LNHNV, YYDKDF (reference sequence). The V end was cut by 0 bases, the J end by 4 bases, with 10 bases between. The CDR3 extends over 14 amino acids. This chain's CDR3 is CATSRETGRYEQYF. CDR3 coding DNA: TGTGCCACCAGCAGAGAGACAGGGAGGTACGAGCAGTACTTC.

This clone was seen once. The chain employs TRBV7-2 and TRBJ2-3; 8 bases are shared with TRBD2. V dropped 10 bases and J dropped 2; count of bases not matched to a gene: 11. The CDR3 sequence is 15 residues long. Germline V gene lookup returns CDR1 SGHTA and CDR2 FQGNSA. CDR3 in amino acids: CATPGGGFPTDTQYF. In DNA, the CDR3 is TGTGCCACCCCGGGAGGGGGATTCCCCACAGATACGCAGTATTTT.

The J gene is TRBJ1-1, the V gene TRBV7-9, with D unclear. This CDR3 contains 13 residues. Trimming stripped 3 bases from V and 4 bases from J, with 9 bases between. The V gene's germline CDR1 is SEHNR and CDR2 FQNEAQ (reference sequence). The DNA for the CDR3 is TGTGCCAGCAGCTTCGACCTGGGCACTGAAGCTTTCTTT. Amino acid sequence: CASSFDLGTEAFF.

The genes are TRBV27 and TRBJ1-5, with a tentative D call TRBD1 (6 bases). The CDR3 has 16 amino acids. V dropped 2 bases and J dropped 3 bases, with 14 bases sitting between them. Per the germline V gene, CDR1 is MNHEY and CDR2 is SMNVEV (reference sequence). The CDR3 sequence: CASSLTVGGANQPQHF. In DNA, the CDR3 is TGTGCCAGCAGTTTAACAGTAGGGGGGGCCAATCAGCCCCAGCATTTT.

The chain carries TRBV9 and TRBJ2-1; a possible D gene is TRBD2 (6 bases). The CDR3 totals 16 residues. Trimming removed 1 base at V and 6 bases at J, with 17 bases between. Germline V gene data show CDR1 as SGDLS and CDR2 as YYNGEE. In DNA form, the CDR3 reads TGTGCCAGCAGCGTAAGCAGTCCCCTGGAGGGCAATGAGCAGTTCTTC. It encodes CASSVSSPLEGNEQFF.

The chain uses TRBV29-1 and TRBJ1-2; TRBD1 aligns across 8 bases. The CDR3 is 13 residues long. From germline, CDR1 is SQVTM and CDR2 ANQGSEA. The ends lost 3 bases at V and 4 bases at J; junction bases unmatched: 4. The CDR3 bases are TGCAGCGTTGAGACAGGGGATTCCTATGGCTACACCTTC. Amino acids: CSVETGDSYGYTF.

J is TRBJ1-3 and V is TRBV5-1, with unresolved D. The CDR3 consists of 13 residues. Germline V gene data show CDR1 as SGHRS and CDR2 as YFSETQ. The V end lost 4 bases, the J end lost 0 bases, and 5 bases lay between the germline ends. CDR3: CASSLDSGNTIYF. The CDR3 bases are TGCGCCAGCAGCCTCGACTCTGGAAACACCATATATTTT.

The chain links TRBV9 to TRBJ1-2; D ambiguous. The CDR3 spans 15 residues. Germline V lookup: CDR1 SGDLS, CDR2 YYNGEE. V lost 0 bases and J lost 0, with 9 bases in between. The chain's CDR3 is CASSVGGPANYGYTF. CDR3 bases: TGTGCCAGCAGCGTAGGTGGGCCAGCTAACTATGGCTACACCTTC. Variable domain in full (rest from reference TRBV9 and TRBJ1-2): DSGVTQTPKHLITATGQRVTLRCSPRSGDLSVYWYQQSLDQGLQFLIQYYNGEERAKGNILERFSAQQFPDLHSELNLSSLELGDSALYFCASSVGGPANYGYTFGSGTRLTVV.

The rearrangement joins TRBV9 to TRBJ1-1, with D perhaps matching TRBD1 (6 bases). V was cut by 4 bases and J by 1 base, with 11 bases left in between. The CDR3 covers 14 residues. Germline V gene data show CDR1 as SGDLS and CDR2 as YYNGEE. CDR3 protein: CASSQLQGNTEAFF. CDR3 DNA sequence: TGTGCCAGCAGCCAACTACAGGGGAACACTGAAGCTTTCTTT.

The V call is TRBV5-1, the J call TRBJ1-1; possible D gene TRBD1, 5 bases. The CDR3 covers 16 residues. Germline CDR1 SGHRS, CDR2 YFSETQ. V lost 7 bases and J lost 4, with 23 bases in between. The CDR3 nucleotides are TGCGCCAGCGCGGTGACTACCCTGGGGGTAGGCACTGAAGCTTTCTTT. It encodes CASAVTTLGVGTEAFF.

This chain joins TRBV7-8 and TRBJ2-7; weak D call: TRBD1 (6 bases). CDR1 and CDR2 (germline): SGHVS, FQNEAQ. The CDR3 loop spans 14 amino acids. Trimming took off 5 bases at V and 9 bases at J, with 20 bases between the two ends. CDR3 sequence reads: CASSISDSGLGQYF. For the CDR3, the DNA is TGTGCCAGCAGCATCTCGGACAGCGGCTTAGGGCAGTACTTC.

This clone has only one observation. CDR3 region: CASSFRTALEGGELFF. DNA of the CDR3: TGTGCCAGCAGTTTTAGGACAGCCCTGGAGGGCGGGGAGCTGTTTTTT. The genes are TRBV28 and TRBJ2-2; D possibly matches TRBD1 or TRBD2 (6 bases each). V was shortened by 3 bases and J by 7 bases, with 18 bases between the two germline ends. The CDR3 contains 16 residues. Germline CDR1 reads MDHEN; CDR2 reads SYDVKM.